These 29 T cell receptor beta chains share one sample of origin, sequenced in a study of low-dose radiotherapy and immunotherapy resistance in tumors. Gene-specific TRAV and TRBV primers were used for first-strand cDNA, covering alpha and beta chains. A constant-region primer paired with the V-primer adapter amplified TCRs over about 19 PCR cycles. TCRdb ran MiXCR on the reads and lists one entry per CDR3 protein. The repertoire includes some 7,100 distinct CDR3 sequences, approximately 53% of them detected once, and about 13% sits in the top ten. The receptors stem from a human donor with advanced metastatic prostate, ovarian, gallbladder or colorectal cancer (not recorded which). This table probably holds off-target reads from a library built for another chain.

The chain recombines TRBV12-3 or TRBV12-4 with TRBJ1-4; TRBD1 agrees at 8 bases. The J segment lost 4 bases and the V segment lost 5 bases, leaving 3 bases of the junction unmatched. This CDR3 has 14 amino acids. The CDR3 DNA follows: TGTGCCAGCAGTCGGGACAGGATTAATGAAAAACTGTTTTTT. The encoded protein is CASSRDRINEKLFF.

The chain employs TRBV5-1 and TRBJ2-2; D gene ambiguous. V dropped 3 bases and J dropped 5 bases, with 8 bases sitting between them. The germline V gene has CDR1 SGHRS and CDR2 YFSETQ. The CDR3 extends over 13 amino acids. The chain's CDR3 is CASSSLTTGELFF. For the CDR3, the DNA is TGCGCCAGCAGCTCCCTTACGACCGGGGAGCTGTTTTTT.

In DNA form, the CDR3 reads TGTGCCATCAGTCCGGGCCCTGGGGAGACCCAGTACTTC. The encoded protein is CAISPGPGETQYF. This rearrangement joins TRBV10-3 to TRBJ2-5; D is unresolved. V was cut by 5 bases and J by 5 bases, with 12 bases left in between. CDR1 is ENHRY, CDR2 SYGVKD, per germline. This CDR3 is built from 13 residues.

In this sample, this clonotype turned up once. The V call is TRBV7-3, the J call TRBJ2-2, with D tentatively TRBD1 (6 bases). The germline gives CDR1 SGHTA, CDR2 FQGTGA. V lost 5 bases and J lost 8, with 12 bases in between. The CDR3 sequence is 13 residues long. As DNA, the CDR3 is TGTGCCAGCAGCGCCGGGACAACAGGGGAGCTGTTTTTT. Translated: CASSAGTTGELFF.

This chain connects TRBV6-6 to TRBJ1-4; D call uncertain. The CDR3 has 15 amino acids. Germline V gene lookup returns CDR1 MNHNY and CDR2 SVGAGI (reference sequence). Trimming left V 5 bases short and J 8 bases short, with 18 bases between. The CDR3 coding sequence is TGTGCCAGCAGTGAAGTAAGGGCGGCGGGAGAAAAACTGTTTTTT. Amino acids: CASSEVRAAGEKLFF.

V gene TRBV6-8 combines with J gene TRBJ2-3; D perhaps matches TRBD1 (6 bases). The CDR3 spans 17 residues. The ends were cut back, 5 bases at V and 4 bases at J, with 22 bases in the middle. CDR1 and CDR2 from the germline V gene are MNHGY and SAAAGT. Written as DNA, the CDR3 is TGTGCCAGCAGTGTCCCTCCCGGCACAGGGTATGCAGATACGCAGTATTTT. Protein: CASSVPPGTGYADTQYF.

The V and J genes are TRBV27 and TRBJ2-1, with 8 bases matching TRBD1. J gave up 7 bases and V 8 bases, and 10 bases lay outside the gene matches. Looked up from germline, CDR1 is MNHEY and CDR2 is SMNVEV (reference sequence). CDR3 length: 14 amino acids. CDR3 nucleotide sequence: TGTGCCAGCCAGCCGGCAGGGGGCTCGAATGAGCAGTTCTTC. It yields the protein CASQPAGGSNEQFF.

This clonotype was recorded a few times. The J gene is TRBJ2-1, the V gene TRBV12-5; D is unresolved. V lost 3 bases and J lost 4, with 13 bases in between. Germline CDR1 is LGHNT and CDR2 is FRNRAP. There are 15 residues in the CDR3. The CDR3 region is CASGFPPEQYNEQFF. As DNA, the CDR3 is TGTGCTAGTGGTTTCCCCCCGGAACAATACAATGAGCAGTTCTTC.

This clonotype was recorded once. This chain connects TRBV27 to TRBJ2-7, with D hard to call. The germline CDR1 and CDR2 sequences are MNHEY and SMNVEV (reference sequence). With 3 bases removed from V and 0 bases from J, the gap between germline ends came to 6 bases. The length of the CDR3 is 13 residues. CDR3 sequence: CASSFGPSYEQYF. In nucleotides, the CDR3 is TGTGCCAGCAGTTTTGGCCCCTCCTACGAGCAGTACTTC.

The V gene is TRBV12-3 or TRBV12-4, the J gene TRBJ1-2; TRBD1 agrees at 7 bases. V was clipped by 5 bases and J by 7 bases; unmatched bases: 7. This CDR3 has 13 amino acids. The DNA of the CDR3 is TGTGCCAGCAGTATCGGGACAGCTGGTGGCTACACCTTC. Its translation: CASSIGTAGGYTF.

The chain employs TRBV6-5 and TRBJ2-7; the D is unclear. The CDR3 sequence is 14 residues long. CDR1 MNHEY and CDR2 SVGAGI come from the germline V gene. The V and J ends lost 5 bases and 0 bases respectively, with 11 bases between them. CDR3 in amino acids: CASSATASSYEQYF. CDR3 in DNA: TGTGCCAGCAGTGCAACAGCGAGCTCCTACGAGCAGTACTTC.

The sample holds a few counts of this clonotype. The chain has TRBV27 and TRBJ1-1, with D unresolved. The CDR3 loop spans 12 amino acids. Germline V gives CDR1 MNHEY, CDR2 SMNVEV (reference sequence). V lost 5 bases to trimming and J lost 5 bases, with 9 bases between them. CDR3 DNA sequence: TGTGCCAGCAGTGCCGGGGTGACTGAAGCTTTCTTT. This encodes CASSAGVTEAFF.

In this sample, this clonotype turned up a few times. This chain links TRBV5-4 with TRBJ2-1; maybe TRBD1 (5 bases). V was cut by 0 bases and J by 3 bases, with 10 bases left in between. Germline CDR1 reads SGHNT; CDR2 reads YYREEE (reference sequence). This CDR3 contains 15 residues. This CDR3 is CASSLAAQGYNEQFF. CDR3 DNA sequence: TGTGCCAGCAGCTTGGCAGCGCAGGGCTACAATGAGCAGTTCTTC.

Only a few counts were recorded for this clonotype. This chain joins TRBV12-3 or TRBV12-4 and TRBJ2-7; D may match TRBD1 or TRBD2 (5 bases each). The CDR3 runs to 13 residues. Trimming stripped 3 bases from V and 3 bases from J, with 9 bases between. CDR3 bases: TGTGCCAGCAGTTTGGGGGAAAACTACGAGCAGTACTTC. Its protein is CASSLGENYEQYF.

This clonotype has only one observation. V gene TRBV20-1 combines with J gene TRBJ2-1, with 11 positions matching TRBD1. Germline CDR1 and CDR2: DFQATT and SNEGSKA (reference sequence). This CDR3 region has 18 residues. V lost 2 bases, J lost 4 bases, and 13 bases stayed unmatched. In nucleotides, the CDR3 is TGCAGTGCTAGACGGGCATCAACCGGGACAGGGGGATACAATGAGCAGTTCTTC. It specifies CSARRASTGTGGYNEQFF.

The rearrangement joins TRBV30 to TRBJ2-7; D possibly uses TRBD1 or TRBD2 (5 bases each). Germline CDR1 is GTSNPN and CDR2 is SVGIG (reference sequence). V lost 4 bases and J lost 2, with 12 bases in between. CDR3 length: 13 residues. CDR3 in DNA: TGTGCCTGGACCGGTGGGGGACCCTACGAGCAGTACTTC. Translated, it gives CAWTGGGPYEQYF.

J is TRBJ2-1 and V is TRBV2; 9 nucleotides agree with TRBD2. Losses at the gene ends were 6 bases for V and 8 bases for J; bases not matched to a gene: 8. The length of the CDR3 is 14 residues. Germline V gene lookup returns CDR1 SNHLY and CDR2 FYNNEI. The CDR3, as DNA: TGTGCCAGCAGGCGGGGGGGCGGGATAGATGAGCAGTTCTTC. Translated, it gives CASRRGGGIDEQFF.

This clonotype came up a few times. The genes are TRBV3-1 and TRBJ2-2; 8 bases align to TRBD2. The length of the CDR3 is 16 residues. Germline V CDR1 and CDR2: LGHDT, YNNKEL (reference sequence). The ends lost 5 bases at V and 0 bases at J; junction bases unmatched: 5. The CDR3 is CASSTRGGTNTGELFF. The DNA of the CDR3 is TGTGCCAGCAGCACCCGGGGGGGGACGAACACCGGGGAGCTGTTTTTT.

The chain links TRBV5-6 to TRBJ2-5; the D is unclear. Germline CDR1 SGHDT, CDR2 YYEEEE. V was clipped by 1 base and J by 3 bases, with 7 bases between them. This CDR3 region has 13 residues. For the CDR3, the DNA is TGTGCCAGCAGCTTGCGTCAGAAAGAGACCCAGTACTTC. Translation: CASSLRQKETQYF.

Concerning this clonotype itself: An end of the junction does not agree with germline; a read error may underlie this. The chain has TRBV7-2 and TRBJ2-1; no definite D call. The CDR3 runs 12 residues. From germline, CDR1 is SGHTA and CDR2 FQGNSA. The CDR3 loop reads CVSSRALNEQFF. The CDR3 DNA sequence: TGTGTCAGCAGCCGAGCCCTGAATGAGCAGTTCTTC. Full variable domain (rest looked up from reference TRBV7-2 and TRBJ2-1): GAGVSQSPSNKVTEKGKDVELRCDPISGHTALYWYRQSLGQGLEFLIYFQGNSAPDKSGLPSDRFSAERTGGSVSTLTIQRTQQEDSAVYLCVSSRALNEQFFGPGTRLTVL.

This clonotype was picked up a small number of times. This chain connects TRBV19 to TRBJ1-6; tentative D call: TRBD1 (6 bases). Trimming took 7 bases from V and 4 from J, leaving 11 bases between them. Germline values: CDR1 LNHDA, CDR2 SQIVND (reference sequence). The CDR3 consists of 14 residues. CDR3 loop: CASTRQEYNSPLHF. Written as DNA, the CDR3 is TGTGCCAGTACTCGACAGGAGTATAATTCACCCCTCCACTTT.

This clonotype was seen only a few times. V gene TRBV5-1 combines with J gene TRBJ1-6; TRBD1 agrees at 8 bases. V gave up 0 bases and J gave up 2 bases; unmatched junction bases: 7. The CDR3 contains 18 residues. Germline CDR1 reads SGHRS; CDR2 reads YFSETQ. The CDR3 nucleotides read TGCGCCAGCAGCTTGGCCTACAGGGGGTTGGCCTATAATTCACCCCTCCACTTT. This codes for CASSLAYRGLAYNSPLHF.

V and J are TRBV19 and TRBJ2-5, with 11 bases matching TRBD2. The trim removed 7 bases at V and 2 bases at J, leaving 6 bases unmatched. The CDR3 consists of 15 residues. CDR1 and CDR2 (germline): LNHDA, SQIVND (reference sequence). The CDR3, as DNA: TGTGCCAGTAAAGCTAGCGGGGGGCTGCAAGAGACCCAGTACTTC. Translation gives CASKASGGLQETQYF.

This clonotype was recorded a few times. The chain combines TRBV19 with TRBJ2-2; D is possibly TRBD1 (7 bases). Trimming left V 6 bases short and J 4 bases short, with 15 bases between. Per germline, CDR1 LNHDA and CDR2 SQIVND (reference sequence). This CDR3 has 15 amino acids. The CDR3 here is CASRGQGGSTGELFF. CDR3 nucleotides: TGTGCCAGTAGAGGCCAGGGGGGCTCCACCGGGGAGCTGTTTTTT.

The chain carries TRBV12-5 and TRBJ2-7, with 11 bases aligning to TRBD2. This CDR3 contains 17 residues. The junction had 7 bases not matched to a gene; V was cut back by 0 bases and J by 3 bases. Germline V gives CDR1 LGHNT, CDR2 FRNRAP. The CDR3 spells CASGLVLVGLADYEQYF. For the CDR3, the DNA is TGTGCTAGTGGTTTGGTATTAGTGGGACTAGCGGACTACGAGCAGTACTTC.

The chain uses TRBV4-2 and TRBJ2-2, with TRBD1 matching over 8 bases. Germline assignment: CDR1 LGHNA and CDR2 YNFKEQ. Trimming at V came to 4 bases and at J to 1 base, leaving 5 bases not matched to a gene. This CDR3 contains 16 residues. For the CDR3, the DNA is TGTGCCAGCAGCCCGGACAGGGATGGGAACACCGGGGAGCTGTTTTTT. Amino acids: CASSPDRDGNTGELFF.

V is TRBV15 and J is TRBJ2-3; TRBD1 might be the D (6 bases). V lost 4 bases, J lost 0 bases, and 14 bases lay in between. Germline V CDR1 and CDR2: LNHNV, YYDKDF (reference sequence). CDR3 length equals 16 residues. The CDR3 is CATSTLGQFSTDTQYF. The CDR3 DNA is TGTGCCACCAGCACCCTCGGACAGTTTAGCACAGATACGCAGTATTTT. Looking up the rest from reference TRBV15 and TRBJ2-3 gives the full variable domain: DAMVIQNPRYQVTQFGKPVTLSCSQTLNHNVMYWYQQKSSQAPKLLFHYYDKDFNNEADTPDNFQSRRPNTSFCFLDIRSPGLGDTAMYLCATSTLGQFSTDTQYFGPGTRLTVL.

The rearrangement uses TRBV20-1 and TRBJ2-7; D may correspond to TRBD1 or TRBD2 (5 bases each). Per the germline V gene, CDR1 is DFQATT and CDR2 is SNEGSKA (reference sequence). V dropped 2 bases and J dropped 6 bases, with 14 bases sitting between them. This CDR3 is built from 13 residues. This CDR3 reads CSARSGTVLEQYF. The CDR3 bases are TGCAGTGCTAGATCCGGGACGGTCCTCGAGCAGTACTTC.

This chain joins TRBV2 and TRBJ1-2, with 8 bases fitting TRBD1. This CDR3 region has 13 residues. Losses at the gene ends were 5 bases for V and 3 bases for J; bases not matched to a gene: 2. Germline CDR1 reads SNHLY; CDR2 reads FYNNEI. CDR3: CASSLTGDYGYTF. The CDR3 nucleotides are TGTGCCAGCAGTTTGACAGGGGACTATGGCTACACCTTC. The full variable domain, in which reference TRBV2 and TRBJ1-2 provide the parts outside the CDR3, is EPEVTQTPSHQVTQMGQEVILRCVPISNHLYFYWYRQILGQKVEFLVSFYNNEISEKSEIFDDQFSVERPDGSNFTLKIRSTKLEDSAMYFCASSLTGDYGYTFGSGTRLTVV.